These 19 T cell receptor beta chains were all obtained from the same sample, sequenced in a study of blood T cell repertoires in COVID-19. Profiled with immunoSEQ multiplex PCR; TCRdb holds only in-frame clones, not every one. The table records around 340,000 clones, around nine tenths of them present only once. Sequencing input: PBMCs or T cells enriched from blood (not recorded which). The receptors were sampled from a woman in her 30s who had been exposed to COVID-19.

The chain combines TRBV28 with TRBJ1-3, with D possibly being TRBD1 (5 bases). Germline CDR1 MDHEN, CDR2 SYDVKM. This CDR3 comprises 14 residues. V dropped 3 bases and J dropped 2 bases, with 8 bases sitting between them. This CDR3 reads CASSFRGTGNTIYF. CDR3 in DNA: TGTGCCAGCAGTTTTCGGGGGACTGGAAACACCATATATTTT.

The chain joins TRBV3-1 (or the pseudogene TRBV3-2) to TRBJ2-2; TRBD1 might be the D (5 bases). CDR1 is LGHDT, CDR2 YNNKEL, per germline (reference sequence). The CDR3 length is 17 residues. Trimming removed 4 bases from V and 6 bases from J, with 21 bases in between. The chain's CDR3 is CASSPIKGAEWAGELFF. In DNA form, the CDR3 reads TGTGCCAGCAGCCCGATCAAAGGGGCGGAATGGGCCGGGGAGCTGTTTTTT.

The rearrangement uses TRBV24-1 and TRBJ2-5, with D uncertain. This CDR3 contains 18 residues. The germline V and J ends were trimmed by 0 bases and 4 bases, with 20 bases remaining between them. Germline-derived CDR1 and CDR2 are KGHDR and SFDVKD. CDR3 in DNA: TGTGCCACCAGTGATTTGTCGAGGTACGAGTCCCGGGTAGAGACCCAGTACTTC. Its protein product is CATSDLSRYESRVETQYF.

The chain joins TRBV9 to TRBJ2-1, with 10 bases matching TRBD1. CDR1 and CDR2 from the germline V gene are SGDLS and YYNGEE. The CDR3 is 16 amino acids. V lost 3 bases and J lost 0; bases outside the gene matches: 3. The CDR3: CASSGGTGVSYNEQFF. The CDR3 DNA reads TGTGCCAGCAGCGGGGGGACAGGGGTCTCCTACAATGAGCAGTTCTTC.

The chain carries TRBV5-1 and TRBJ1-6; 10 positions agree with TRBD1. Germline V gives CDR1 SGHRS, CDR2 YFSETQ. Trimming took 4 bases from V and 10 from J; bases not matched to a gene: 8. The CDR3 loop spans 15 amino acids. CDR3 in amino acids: CASSRTGTGESPLHF. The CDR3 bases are TGCGCCAGCAGCCGAACCGGGACAGGGGAATCACCCCTCCACTTT.

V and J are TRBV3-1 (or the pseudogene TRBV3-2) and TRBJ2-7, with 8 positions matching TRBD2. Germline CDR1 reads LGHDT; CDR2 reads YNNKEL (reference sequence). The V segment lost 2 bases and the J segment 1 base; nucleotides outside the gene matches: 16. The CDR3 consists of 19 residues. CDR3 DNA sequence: TGTGCCAGCAGCCAATCAAGAGGGGGGGCGACTAGCGTTTCCTACGAGCAGTACTTC. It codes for CASSQSRGGATSVSYEQYF.

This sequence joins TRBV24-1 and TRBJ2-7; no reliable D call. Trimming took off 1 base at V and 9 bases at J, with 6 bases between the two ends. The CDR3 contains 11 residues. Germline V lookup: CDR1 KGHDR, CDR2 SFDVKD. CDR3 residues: CATSDLAGQYF. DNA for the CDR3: TGTGCCACCAGTGATTTAGCTGGGCAGTACTTC.

CDR3 sequence: CASSVDNRQEPQHF. CDR3 bases: TGTGCCAGCAGCGTAGATAACAGACAAGAGCCCCAGCATTTT. V usage is TRBV9 and J usage is TRBJ1-5; D is unclear. Germline V gives CDR1 SGDLS, CDR2 YYNGEE. V was shortened by 0 bases and J by 8 bases, with 12 bases between the two germline ends. This CDR3 comprises 14 residues.

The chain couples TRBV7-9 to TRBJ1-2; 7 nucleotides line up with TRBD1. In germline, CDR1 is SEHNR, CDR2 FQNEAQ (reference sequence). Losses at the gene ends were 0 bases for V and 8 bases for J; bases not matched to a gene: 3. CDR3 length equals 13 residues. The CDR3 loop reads CASSLAGGGGYTF. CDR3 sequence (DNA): TGTGCCAGCAGCTTAGCAGGGGGCGGCGGCTACACCTTC.

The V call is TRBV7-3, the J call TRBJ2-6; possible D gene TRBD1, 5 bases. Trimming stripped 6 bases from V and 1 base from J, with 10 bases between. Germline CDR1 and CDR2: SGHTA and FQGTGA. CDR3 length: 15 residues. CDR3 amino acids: CASRLRASGANVLTF. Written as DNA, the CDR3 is TGTGCCAGCAGACTCAGGGCTTCTGGGGCCAACGTCCTGACTTTC.

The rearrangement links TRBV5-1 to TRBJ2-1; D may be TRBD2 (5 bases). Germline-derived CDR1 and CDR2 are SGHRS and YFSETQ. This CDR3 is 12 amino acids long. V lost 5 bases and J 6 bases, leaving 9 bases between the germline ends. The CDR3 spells CASRWTLNEQFF. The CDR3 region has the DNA TGCGCCAGCAGATGGACTCTCAATGAGCAGTTCTTC.

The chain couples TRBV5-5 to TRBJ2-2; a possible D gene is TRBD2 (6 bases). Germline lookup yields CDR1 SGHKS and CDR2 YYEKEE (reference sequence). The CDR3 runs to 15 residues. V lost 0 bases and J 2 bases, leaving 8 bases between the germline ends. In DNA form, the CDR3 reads TGTGCCAGCAGCTTGGTCGGGAGTAACACCGGGGAGCTGTTTTTT. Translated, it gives CASSLVGSNTGELFF.

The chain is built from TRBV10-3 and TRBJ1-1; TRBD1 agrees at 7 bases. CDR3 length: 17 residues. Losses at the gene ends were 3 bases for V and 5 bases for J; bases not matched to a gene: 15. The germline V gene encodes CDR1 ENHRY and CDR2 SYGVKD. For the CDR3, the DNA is TGTGCCATCAGTGAACGTCCGACAGGGAGGATGTGGACTGAAGCTTTCTTT. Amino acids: CAISERPTGRMWTEAFF.

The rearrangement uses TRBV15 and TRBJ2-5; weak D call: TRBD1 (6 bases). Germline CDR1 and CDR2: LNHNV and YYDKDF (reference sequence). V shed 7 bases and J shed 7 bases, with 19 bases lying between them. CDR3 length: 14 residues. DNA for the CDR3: TGTGCCACCACCAGGACAGACCGTAGGGGGACCCAGTACTTC. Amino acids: CATTRTDRRGTQYF.

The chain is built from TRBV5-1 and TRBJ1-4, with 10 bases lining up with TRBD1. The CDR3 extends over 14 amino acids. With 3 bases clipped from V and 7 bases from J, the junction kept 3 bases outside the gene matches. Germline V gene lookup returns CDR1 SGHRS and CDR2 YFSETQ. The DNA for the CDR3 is TGCGCCAGCAGCTCGGGACAGGGGAGTGAAAAACTGTTTTTT. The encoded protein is CASSSGQGSEKLFF.

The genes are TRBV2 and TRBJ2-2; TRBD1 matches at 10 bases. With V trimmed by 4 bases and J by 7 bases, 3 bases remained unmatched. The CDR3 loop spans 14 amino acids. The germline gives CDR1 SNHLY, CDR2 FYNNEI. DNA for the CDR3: TGTGCCAGCAGTGCGAGGACAGGGGGCGGGGAGCTGTTTTTT. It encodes CASSARTGGGELFF.

The CDR3 region has the DNA TGTGCCAGCAGCCAACGACTAGCGGGCGGGGTGGATGAGCAGTTCTTC. It yields the protein CASSQRLAGGVDEQFF. The chain combines TRBV5-4 with TRBJ2-1; 10 nucleotides align to TRBD2. The CDR3 covers 16 residues. The germline V gene has CDR1 SGHNT and CDR2 YYREEE (reference sequence). J lost 8 bases, V lost 4 bases, and 12 bases had no gene match.

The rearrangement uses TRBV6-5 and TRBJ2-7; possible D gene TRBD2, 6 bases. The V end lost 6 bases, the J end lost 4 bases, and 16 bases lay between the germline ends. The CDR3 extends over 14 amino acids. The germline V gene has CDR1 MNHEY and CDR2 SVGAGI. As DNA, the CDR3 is TGTGCCAGCAGCCATCTCGCCGGGACTTACGAGCAGTACTTC. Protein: CASSHLAGTYEQYF.

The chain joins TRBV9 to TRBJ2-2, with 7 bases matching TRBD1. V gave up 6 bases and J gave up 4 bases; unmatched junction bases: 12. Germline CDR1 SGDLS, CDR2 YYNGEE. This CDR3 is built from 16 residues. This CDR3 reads CASTLEGQSLTGELFF. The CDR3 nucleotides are TGTGCCAGCACCCTAGAGGGACAGAGTCTCACCGGGGAGCTGTTTTTT.